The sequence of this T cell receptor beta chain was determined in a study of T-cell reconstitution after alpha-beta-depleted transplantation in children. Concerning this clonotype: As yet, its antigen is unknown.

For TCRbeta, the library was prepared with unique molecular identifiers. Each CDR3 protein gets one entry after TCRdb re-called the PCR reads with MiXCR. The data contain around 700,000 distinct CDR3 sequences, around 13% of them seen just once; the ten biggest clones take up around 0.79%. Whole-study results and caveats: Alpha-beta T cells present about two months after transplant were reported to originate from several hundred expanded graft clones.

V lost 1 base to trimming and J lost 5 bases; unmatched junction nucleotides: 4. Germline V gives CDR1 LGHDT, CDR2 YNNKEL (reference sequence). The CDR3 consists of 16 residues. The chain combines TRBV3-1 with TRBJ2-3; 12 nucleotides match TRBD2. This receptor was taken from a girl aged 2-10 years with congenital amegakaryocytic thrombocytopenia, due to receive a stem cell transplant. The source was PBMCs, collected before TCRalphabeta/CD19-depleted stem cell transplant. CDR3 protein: CASSQGEGLAGDTQYF. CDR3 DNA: TGTGCCAGCAGCCAAGGCGAGGGACTAGCGGGAGATACGCAGTATTTT.